This passage covers 29 T cell receptor beta chains from one sample sequenced in a study of cytomegalovirus exposure and HLA in healthy donors. Some clones are missing from TCRdb's copy, which holds only in-frame ones; the method was immunoSEQ multiplex PCR. The top ten hold around 9% of the sample, which has roughly 130,000 clones, approximately 89% seen once. Specimen: PBMCs. The receptors shown here come from a woman aged 18-29 years in good health and CMV-seropositive.

V and J are TRBV7-3 and TRBJ2-1, with TRBD2 identical over 11 bases. The CDR3 contains 16 residues. Germline V gene lookup returns CDR1 SGHTA and CDR2 FQGTGA. With V trimmed by 3 bases and J by 6 bases, 7 bases remained unmatched. CDR3 sequence (DNA): TGTGCCAGCAGCTTGACTGAGGGACTAGCGGCCAATGAGCAGTTCTTC. Amino acids: CASSLTEGLAANEQFF.

The rearrangement joins TRBV5-4 to TRBJ2-7; D ambiguous. Germline V CDR1 and CDR2: SGHNT, YYREEE (reference sequence). Trimming took off 0 bases at V and 6 bases at J, with 7 bases between the two ends. This CDR3 contains 12 residues. The CDR3 DNA sequence: TGTGCCAGCAGCTTGGACTCTCTCGAGCAGTACTTC. This translates into CASSLDSLEQYF.

V is TRBV30 and J is TRBJ1-4; D ambiguous. V was cut by 1 base and J by 7 bases, with 13 bases left in between. The germline gives CDR1 GTSNPN, CDR2 SVGIG (reference sequence). The CDR3 contains 14 residues. This CDR3 is CAWSDLGIGEKLFF. The CDR3, as DNA: TGTGCCTGGAGTGATCTGGGCATCGGTGAAAAACTGTTTTTT.

The rearrangement uses TRBV2 and TRBJ2-3, with 10 bases aligning to TRBD2. The CDR3 is 16 residues long. Germline CDR1 SNHLY, CDR2 FYNNEI. After removal of 3 bases from V and 2 bases from J, the junction contained 5 bases not matched to a gene. The DNA for the CDR3 is TGTGCCAGCAGTGAGGGGCTAGCGGGGGCCACAGATACGCAGTATTTT. Translation gives CASSEGLAGATDTQYF.

The rearrangement joins TRBV4-1 to TRBJ1-1; the D gene is possibly TRBD1 (5 bases). Germline values: CDR1 MGHRA, CDR2 YSYEKL. Trimming shortened V by 4 bases and J by 2 bases, and 17 bases separated the two germline ends. This CDR3 contains 16 residues. CDR3 protein: CASSPKSGISNTEAFF. The CDR3 DNA reads TGCGCCAGCAGCCCAAAGTCAGGGATATCAAACACTGAAGCTTTCTTT.

The chain is built from TRBV4-1 and TRBJ2-5; a possible D gene is TRBD1 (5 bases). Trimming shortened V by 1 base and J by 4 bases, and 7 bases separated the two germline ends. The CDR3 is 13 residues long. Germline V CDR1 and CDR2: MGHRA, YSYEKL. The CDR3 loop reads CASSQVTVETQYF. CDR3 nucleotide sequence: TGCGCCAGCAGCCAAGTGACAGTAGAGACCCAGTACTTC.

The chain has TRBV6-5 and TRBJ1-1, with 7 positions matching TRBD1. V lost 4 bases, J lost 4 bases, and 9 bases stayed unmatched. Germline loops: CDR1 MNHEY, CDR2 SVGAGI. This CDR3 is built from 15 residues. The CDR3 region has the DNA TGTGCCAGCAGTTCGTACAGGGGAGGTGGCACTGAAGCTTTCTTT. It specifies CASSSYRGGGTEAFF.

Worth noting for this clone: Additional DNA sequences in this sample encode the identical CDR3. The V gene is TRBV6-5, the J gene TRBJ1-1; D uncertain. Trimming shortened V by 0 bases and J by 1 base, and 6 bases separated the two germline ends. The CDR3 runs to 14 residues. Germline loops: CDR1 MNHEY, CDR2 SVGAGI. The CDR3 sequence is CASSYSRENTEAFF. The CDR3 nucleotides are TGTGCCAGCAGTTACTCGAGGGAGAACACTGAAGCTTTCTTT.

The genes are TRBV7-9 and TRBJ1-1; D unresolved. Germline CDR1 SEHNR, CDR2 FQNEAQ (reference sequence). The CDR3 length is 12 residues. V was pared by 1 base and J by 7 bases, with 7 bases between. CDR3 coding DNA: TGTGCCAGCAGCTTAGTTTACATTGAAGCTTTCTTT. Its protein product is CASSLVYIEAFF.

CDR3 sequence: CASSLQGSINYGYTF. In DNA form, the CDR3 reads TGTGCCAGCAGTTTACAGGGGTCGATAAACTATGGCTACACCTTC. The chain has TRBV28 and TRBJ1-2, with D possibly matching TRBD1 (6 bases). The CDR3 extends over 15 amino acids. V was trimmed by 2 bases and J by 2 bases, leaving 12 bases between them. Germline assignment: CDR1 MDHEN and CDR2 SYDVKM.

V usage is TRBV7-3 and J usage is TRBJ2-7, with 8 bases that match TRBD1. With V trimmed by 2 bases and J by 2 bases, 5 bases remained unmatched. The CDR3 has 15 residues. CDR1 is SGHTA, CDR2 FQGTGA, per germline. The CDR3 DNA reads TGTGCCAGCAGCTTATCCCTGACAGGGGCCTACGAGCAGTACTTC. Translated: CASSLSLTGAYEQYF.

This clone has a single count. V and J are TRBV11-2 and TRBJ2-5; TRBD2 matches at 9 bases. V was clipped by 3 bases and J by 4 bases; unmatched bases: 9. The CDR3 sequence is 16 residues long. Germline V gene sequence: CDR1 SGHAT, CDR2 FQNNGV. CDR3 bases: TGTGCCAGCAGCTTTCCGGGCGGGGGGGCCCGAGAGACCCAGTACTTC. This gives the protein CASSFPGGGARETQYF.

The chain links TRBV6-5 to TRBJ2-3; D not resolved. The CDR3 extends over 14 amino acids. The germline V gene has CDR1 MNHEY and CDR2 SVGAGI. The germline V and J ends were trimmed by 2 bases and 1 base, with 7 bases remaining between them. Written as DNA, the CDR3 is TGTGCCAGCAGTTACGGTGCGGGCACAGATACGCAGTATTTT. Amino acids: CASSYGAGTDTQYF.

V usage is TRBV6-1 and J usage is TRBJ2-7, with a tentative D call TRBD1 (6 bases). This CDR3 has 14 residues. Germline V gives CDR1 MNHNS, CDR2 SASEGT. V was shortened by 5 bases and J by 1 base, with 12 bases between the two germline ends. The CDR3 protein is CASSHRDKSYEQYF. CDR3 in DNA: TGTGCCAGCAGTCACCGGGACAAGTCCTACGAGCAGTACTTC.

This CDR3 is CASSLRQWETQYF. The CDR3 nucleotides are TGTGCCAGCAGCTTACGACAGTGGGAGACCCAGTACTTC. The rearrangement uses TRBV5-4 and TRBJ2-5; TRBD1 is a possible D gene (5 bases). The CDR3 consists of 13 residues. CDR1 and CDR2 from the germline V gene are SGHNT and YYREEE (reference sequence). V was shortened by 2 bases and J by 5 bases, with 10 bases between the two germline ends.

The chain couples TRBV14 to TRBJ1-5; D is unclear. Trimming removed 3 bases from V and 6 bases from J, with 9 bases in between. The CDR3 totals 13 residues. The V gene's germline CDR1 is SGHDN and CDR2 FVKESK. This CDR3 reads CASSHALGQPQHF. CDR3 nucleotides: TGTGCCAGCAGCCATGCTCTCGGTCAGCCCCAGCATTTT. The whole variable domain, remainder taken from reference TRBV14 and TRBJ1-5, is EAGVTQFPSHSVIEKGQTVTLRCDPISGHDNLYWYRRVMGKEIKFLLHFVKESKQDESGMPNNRFLAERTGGTYSTLKVQPAELEDSGVYFCASSHALGQPQHFGDGTRLSIL.

The rearrangement uses TRBV7-9 and TRBJ1-4; a weak D match, TRBD1 (5 bases). This CDR3 contains 18 residues. CDR1 and CDR2 from the germline V gene are SEHNR and FQNEAQ (reference sequence). Trimming took off 1 base at V and 7 bases at J, with 22 bases between the two ends. The CDR3 DNA reads TGTGCCAGCAGCTTAGAACAGGATGCCCTCGGCAGGATTGAAAAACTGTTTTTT. Its protein product is CASSLEQDALGRIEKLFF.

The V gene is TRBV9, the J gene TRBJ1-1; the D gene is possibly TRBD1 (5 bases). The CDR3 has 14 residues. The V end was cut by 0 bases, the J end by 3 bases, with 9 bases between. Germline CDR1 and CDR2: SGDLS and YYNGEE. The CDR3 region has the DNA TGTGCCAGCAGCGTAGATCAGGGCTACACTGAAGCTTTCTTT. It specifies CASSVDQGYTEAFF.

The CDR3 loop is CASSLGGTGNEQFF. CDR3 coding DNA: TGTGCCAGCAGTCTTGGCGGGACAGGCAATGAGCAGTTCTTC. V gene TRBV28 combines with J gene TRBJ2-1; TRBD1 matches 8 bases. V lost 5 bases, J lost 6 bases, and 6 bases stayed unmatched. Germline V gene lookup returns CDR1 MDHEN and CDR2 SYDVKM. The CDR3 extends over 14 amino acids.

The J gene is TRBJ1-5, the V gene TRBV6-5, with 7 bases aligning to TRBD1. V lost 6 bases to trimming and J lost 6 bases; unmatched junction nucleotides: 11. CDR1 and CDR2 (germline): MNHEY, SVGAGI. The CDR3 length is 15 residues. CDR3 region: CASSTGTVGFQPQHF. The CDR3 DNA follows: TGTGCCAGCAGCACCGGGACAGTGGGTTTTCAGCCCCAGCATTTT.

CDR3 amino acids: CASSQTTNRRSFF. CDR3 in DNA: TGCGCCAGCAGCCAGACTACCAACCGGCGGTCTTTCTTT. This chain links TRBV4-3 with TRBJ1-1; D not certain. This CDR3 contains 13 residues. V was pared by 3 bases and J by 12 bases, with 17 bases between. Per the germline V gene, CDR1 is LGHNA and CDR2 is YSLEER.

The DNA for the CDR3 is TGTGCCAGCAGCAGAGCGGGGGGGTTCTACGAGCAGTACTTC. As protein: CASSRAGGFYEQYF. The chain combines TRBV7-2 with TRBJ2-7; TRBD2 agrees at 10 bases. V trimming: 5 bases; J trimming: 3 bases; junction bases outside the gene matches: 4. The CDR3 totals 14 residues. Germline CDR1 and CDR2: SGHTA and FQGNSA.

The J gene is TRBJ1-5, the V gene TRBV27, with D perhaps matching TRBD1 (5 bases). The CDR3 is 17 residues long. Germline CDR1 MNHEY, CDR2 SMNVEV (reference sequence). Trimming left V 8 bases short and J 4 bases short, with 24 bases between. CDR3 bases: TGTGCCAGCTTTCGCCAAGGGGAAAGGAAAGTTAATCAGCCCCAGCATTTT. Amino acid sequence: CASFRQGERKVNQPQHF.

The chain employs TRBV19 and TRBJ2-1; 13 bases map to TRBD2. The CDR3 extends over 16 amino acids. The trim removed 1 base at V and 7 bases at J, leaving 4 bases unmatched. The germline V gene has CDR1 LNHDA and CDR2 SQIVND (reference sequence). Written as DNA, the CDR3 is TGTGCCAGTAGTATAGCCTTGACTAGCGGGGGGAATGAGCAGTTCTTC. This sequence encodes CASSIALTSGGNEQFF.

The chain couples TRBV11-2 to TRBJ2-5, with TRBD2 matching over 9 bases. The CDR3 runs 13 residues. In germline, CDR1 is SGHAT, CDR2 FQNNGV. Trimming removed 5 bases from V and 5 bases from J; junction bases left unmatched: 3. CDR3 in amino acids: CASSPSGGETQYF. The CDR3 nucleotides read TGTGCCAGCAGCCCGAGCGGGGGGGAGACCCAGTACTTC.

CDR3 nucleotides: TGTGCCAGTAGATCGATCGTACGGGATGAAAAACTGTTTTTT. The encoded protein is CASRSIVRDEKLFF. The chain carries TRBV19 and TRBJ1-4; D not resolved. In germline, CDR1 is LNHDA, CDR2 SQIVND (reference sequence). CDR3 length: 14 residues. V was pared by 6 bases and J by 6 bases, with 14 bases between.

This rearrangement joins TRBV7-2 to TRBJ2-7, with 14 bases that match TRBD2. This CDR3 has 17 amino acids. Unmatched junction bases numbered 12, after V lost 6 bases and J lost 5 bases. The germline V gene has CDR1 SGHTA and CDR2 FQGNSA. The CDR3 nucleotides are TGTGCCAGCAGTCGGACTAGCGGGGGGCCCCCTTCCCACGAGCAGTACTTC. Its translation: CASSRTSGGPPSHEQYF.

The V call is TRBV4-2, the J call TRBJ1-1; D may be TRBD1 (5 bases). The V and J ends lost 0 bases and 0 bases respectively, with 11 bases between them. The CDR3 is made up of 16 amino acids. Germline V lookup: CDR1 LGHNA, CDR2 YNFKEQ. The CDR3 region is CASSQEARQMNTEAFF. Written as DNA, the CDR3 is TGTGCCAGCAGCCAAGAAGCTAGACAGATGAACACTGAAGCTTTCTTT.

This clone counts as medium-sized. The chain couples TRBV28 to TRBJ2-2, with D tentatively TRBD1 (6 bases). Trimming stripped 1 base from V and 10 bases from J, with 7 bases between. The length of the CDR3 is 12 residues. CDR1 is MDHEN, CDR2 SYDVKM, per germline. DNA of the CDR3: TGTGCCAGCAGTTTATCAGGGGAGGAGCTGTTTTTT. The encoded protein is CASSLSGEELFF.